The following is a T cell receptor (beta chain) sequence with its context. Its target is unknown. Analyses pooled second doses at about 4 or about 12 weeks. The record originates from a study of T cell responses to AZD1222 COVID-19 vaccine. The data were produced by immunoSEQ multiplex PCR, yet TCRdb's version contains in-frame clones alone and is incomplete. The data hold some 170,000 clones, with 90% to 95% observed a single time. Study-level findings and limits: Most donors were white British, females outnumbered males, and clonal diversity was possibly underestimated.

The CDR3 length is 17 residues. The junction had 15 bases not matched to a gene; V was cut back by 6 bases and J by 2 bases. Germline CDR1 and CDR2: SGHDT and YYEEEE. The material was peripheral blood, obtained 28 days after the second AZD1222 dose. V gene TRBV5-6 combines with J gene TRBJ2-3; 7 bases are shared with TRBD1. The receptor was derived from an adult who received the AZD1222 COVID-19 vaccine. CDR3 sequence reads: CASTPRGGDRPTDTQYF. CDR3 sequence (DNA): TGTGCCAGCACCCCCAGAGGGGGCGATCGCCCCACAGATACGCAGTATTTT.